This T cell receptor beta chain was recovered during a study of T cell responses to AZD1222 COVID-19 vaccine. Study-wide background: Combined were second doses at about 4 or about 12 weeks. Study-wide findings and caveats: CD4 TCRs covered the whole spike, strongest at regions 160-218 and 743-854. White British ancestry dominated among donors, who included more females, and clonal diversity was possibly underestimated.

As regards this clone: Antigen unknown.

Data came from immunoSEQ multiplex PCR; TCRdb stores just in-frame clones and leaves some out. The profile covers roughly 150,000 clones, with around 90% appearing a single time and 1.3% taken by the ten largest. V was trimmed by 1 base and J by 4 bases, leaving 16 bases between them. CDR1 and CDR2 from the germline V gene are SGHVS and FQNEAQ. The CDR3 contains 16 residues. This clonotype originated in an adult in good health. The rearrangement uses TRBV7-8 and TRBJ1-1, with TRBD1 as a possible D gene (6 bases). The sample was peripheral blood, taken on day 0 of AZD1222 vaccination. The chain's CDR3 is CASSLGGAGSSTEAFF. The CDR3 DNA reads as TGTGCCAGCAGCTTAGGGGGGGCAGGGTCGTCCACTGAAGCTTTCTTT.